This record concerns one TCR beta chain sequence. As yet, its antigen is unknown. The data derive from a study of shared clonotypes between healthy human individuals. Libraries were prepared by immunoSEQ multiplex PCR; TCRdb keeps only in-frame clonotypes and omits some of them. The data hold 2 million to 2.5 million clones, with approximately 93% observed a single time. Looked up from germline, CDR1 is SGHNT and CDR2 is YENEEA. The CDR3 spans 13 residues. Trimming left V 1 base short and J 7 bases short, with 7 bases between. Study results and limitations: Sampling used blood alone; tissue repertoires probably differ.

The sample comprised naive CD4+ T cells from PBMCs. Regarding subset: CD45RA+ positively selected. The chain couples TRBV11-3 to TRBJ1-4; D is unresolved. The TCR originated in a man aged 18 to 30 in good health. Some clones in this sample may be carry-over from other donors' samples. CDR3 coding DNA: TGTGCCAGCAGCTTAGTTTTTTTTGAAAAACTGTTTTTT. This encodes CASSLVFFEKLFF. The complete variable domain, with remaining parts taken from reference TRBV11-3 and TRBJ1-4, reads EAGVVQSPRYKIIEKKQPVAFWCNPISGHNTLYWYLQNLGQGPELLIRYENEEAVDDSQLPKDRFSAERLKGVDSTLKIQPAELGDSAVYLCASSLVFFEKLFFGSGTQLSVL.